The 23 T cell receptor beta chains below were found in one sample sequenced in a study of T cell changes during pregnancy in multiple sclerosis. Profiled with immunoSEQ multiplex PCR; TCRdb holds only in-frame clones, not every one. Of 20,000 to 25,000 clones listed, approximately 86% are singletons. The source was CD4+ T cells from peripheral blood mononuclear cells, collected in the first trimester of pregnancy. Receptor source: a female donor in good health, enrolled as a control in a pregnancy study.

With regard to this clone: Other nucleotide sequences from this sample produce the same CDR3. The rearrangement joins TRBV29-1 to TRBJ2-3, with 14 bases identical to TRBD2. The V segment lost 0 bases and the J segment 2 bases; nucleotides outside the gene matches: 7. CDR3 length: 18 residues. The V gene's germline CDR1 is SQVTM and CDR2 ANQGSEA. CDR3 DNA sequence: TGCAGCGTTGAAGATCCCTGGACTAGCGGGGGGACCACAGATACGCAGTATTTT. This encodes CSVEDPWTSGGTTDTQYF.

V and J are TRBV19 and TRBJ1-4; D unresolved. Germline loops: CDR1 LNHDA, CDR2 SQIVND (reference sequence). The CDR3 is 15 amino acids. V was pared by 9 bases and J by 5 bases, with 19 bases between. This CDR3 is CASCKSVSNNEKLFF. DNA of the CDR3: TGTGCCAGCTGCAAATCGGTCTCTAACAATGAAAAACTGTTTTTT.

The CDR3 sequence: CASRSWTGKTAEAFF. CDR3 in DNA: TGTGCCAGCAGGTCGTGGACAGGGAAGACCGCTGAAGCTTTCTTT. This chain uses TRBV27 with TRBJ1-1; 8 bases line up with TRBD1. CDR1 and CDR2 (germline): MNHEY, SMNVEV (reference sequence). J lost 6 bases, V lost 6 bases, and 12 bases had no gene match. The CDR3 totals 15 residues.

The rearrangement joins TRBV4-2 to TRBJ2-7, with 7 bases fitting TRBD2. Losses at the gene ends were 4 bases for V and 6 bases for J; bases not matched to a gene: 9. This CDR3 spans 14 amino acids. Germline loops: CDR1 LGHNA, CDR2 YNFKEQ. The CDR3 region has the DNA TGTGCCAGCAGCCTCTTGGGAGGGGAGAGCGAGCAGTACTTC. As protein: CASSLLGGESEQYF.

This chain connects TRBV19 to TRBJ1-2; D is unclear. Trimming took off 9 bases at V and 4 bases at J, with 12 bases between the two ends. The CDR3 sequence is 12 residues long. The V gene's germline CDR1 is LNHDA and CDR2 SQIVND (reference sequence). The chain's CDR3 is CASPPGRYGYTF. The CDR3 DNA reads as TGTGCCAGCCCCCCTGGGCGCTATGGCTACACCTTC.

This chain uses TRBV5-1 with TRBJ2-3; TRBD1 agrees at 8 bases. V was clipped by 0 bases and J by 3 bases; unmatched bases: 0. This CDR3 spans 14 amino acids. CDR1 SGHRS and CDR2 YFSETQ come from the germline V gene. CDR3 in amino acids: CASSLDRGTDTQYF. CDR3 bases: TGCGCCAGCAGCTTGGACAGGGGGACAGATACGCAGTATTTT.

The CDR3 loop is CASSISGGSYNEQFF. CDR3 coding DNA: TGTGCCAGCAGCATTAGCGGGGGGTCCTACAATGAGCAGTTCTTC. This chain joins TRBV7-3 and TRBJ2-1; 10 bases are a match to TRBD2. Germline loops: CDR1 SGHTA, CDR2 FQGTGA. The J segment lost 1 base and the V segment lost 5 bases, leaving 2 bases of the junction unmatched. The CDR3 spans 15 residues.

V gene TRBV23-1 combines with J gene TRBJ1-5; D might be TRBD1 (5 bases). Being an ORF, TRBV23-1 has a function that is uncertain. This CDR3 spans 13 amino acids. Trimming left V 5 bases short and J 5 bases short, with 10 bases between. The CDR3: CASSGGVDQPQHF. CDR3 coding DNA: TGCGCCAGCAGTGGGGGGGTAGATCAGCCCCAGCATTTT.

The chain combines TRBV5-8 with TRBJ1-1; 7 nucleotides agree with TRBD1. The V segment lost 4 bases and the J segment 1 base; nucleotides outside the gene matches: 10. Germline V gives CDR1 SGHTS, CDR2 YDEGEE. This CDR3 is 16 amino acids long. The CDR3 DNA is TGTGCCAGCAGCCCCCGGGACAGCCCGACGAACACTGAAGCTTTCTTT. This translates into CASSPRDSPTNTEAFF.

The rearrangement uses TRBV9 and TRBJ2-7, with TRBD2 matching 8 bases. This CDR3 is 16 amino acids long. Germline loops: CDR1 SGDLS, CDR2 YYNGEE. Germline trimming cut 0 bases from V and 6 bases from J; bases unmatched to any gene: 11. CDR3 residues: CASSVDYGRALSEQYF. Written as DNA, the CDR3 is TGTGCCAGCAGCGTAGACTACGGGAGGGCCCTCTCCGAGCAGTACTTC. Filled out from reference TRBV9 and TRBJ2-7, the complete variable domain reads DSGVTQTPKHLITATGQRVTLRCSPRSGDLSVYWYQQSLDQGLQFLIQYYNGEERAKGNILERFSAQQFPDLHSELNLSSLELGDSALYFCASSVDYGRALSEQYFGPGTRLTVT.

The chain employs TRBV25-1 and TRBJ2-1, with 12 bases that match TRBD2. V lost 4 bases, J lost 7 bases, and 8 bases stayed unmatched. This CDR3 has 16 residues. CDR1 is MGHDK, CDR2 SYGVNS, per germline. CDR3 sequence (DNA): TGTGCCAGCAGTGTCCTACTAGCGGGGGGCCGTAATGAGCAGTTCTTC. This encodes CASSVLLAGGRNEQFF.

In its sample, this clone was seen a few times. This chain uses TRBV11-2 with TRBJ1-2; tentative D call: TRBD1 (6 bases). This CDR3 comprises 17 residues. Per the germline V gene, CDR1 is SGHAT and CDR2 is FQNNGV. V dropped 1 base and J dropped 1 base, with 16 bases sitting between them. In nucleotides, the CDR3 is TGTGCCAGCAGCTTAGGGGGCGTCAGGGGCCTTAACTATGGCTACACCTTC. Amino acids: CASSLGGVRGLNYGYTF.

Concerning this clone: Other DNA sequences from this sample encode an identical CDR3 as well. The chain joins TRBV5-1 to TRBJ2-1; TRBD2 matches 13 bases. The CDR3 length is 13 residues. Per germline, CDR1 SGHRS and CDR2 YFSETQ. J was trimmed by 16 bases and V by 0 bases; bases with no gene match: 4. CDR3 protein: CASSLALAGGAFF. The CDR3 DNA follows: TGCGCCAGCAGCTTGGCACTAGCGGGAGGGGCTTTCTTC.

This clone was detected only once. The V call is TRBV28, the J call TRBJ2-5, with a weak D call TRBD1 (6 bases). V was pared by 7 bases and J by 3 bases, with 15 bases between. The CDR3 consists of 14 residues. The germline gives CDR1 MDHEN, CDR2 SYDVKM. The CDR3 reads CASTLQGLEETQYF. The CDR3 DNA is TGTGCCAGCACCCTACAGGGTTTGGAAGAGACCCAGTACTTC.

V and J are TRBV11-3 and TRBJ1-2; TRBD1 matches at 9 bases. CDR1 and CDR2 (germline): SGHNT, YENEEA. The trim removed 3 bases at V and 0 bases at J, leaving 11 bases unmatched. The CDR3 totals 18 residues. The CDR3 sequence is CASSFGRDRDSTNYGYTF. For the CDR3, the DNA is TGTGCCAGCAGCTTCGGCCGGGACAGGGACTCCACTAACTATGGCTACACCTTC.

The rearrangement uses TRBV7-2 and TRBJ1-3, with 7 bases that match TRBD1. The CDR3 is made up of 17 amino acids. CDR1 SGHTA and CDR2 FQGNSA come from the germline V gene. Trimming cost V 6 bases and J 1 base; bases outside gene matches: 12. CDR3 protein: CASRETPGQSSGNTIYF. The DNA for the CDR3 is TGTGCCAGCAGAGAAACCCCGGGACAGAGTTCTGGAAACACCATATATTTT.

This clone came up once. The chain has TRBV9 and TRBJ1-5; no definite D call. This CDR3 spans 14 amino acids. The V end was cut by 0 bases, the J end by 3 bases, with 7 bases between. The germline CDR1 and CDR2 sequences are SGDLS and YYNGEE. CDR3 in amino acids: CASSVDPVNQPQHF. The CDR3 nucleotides are TGTGCCAGCAGCGTAGACCCAGTCAATCAGCCCCAGCATTTT.

This clone has a single count. This chain links TRBV6-4 with TRBJ2-3; 8 nucleotides agree with TRBD1. In germline, CDR1 is MRHNA, CDR2 SNTAGT. The V and J ends lost 0 bases and 11 bases, in that order; junction bases with no gene match: 7. The CDR3 covers 14 residues. In DNA, the CDR3 is TGTGCCAGCAGTGACTCGGTAGGGGACAGGATGCAGTATTTT. As protein: CASSDSVGDRMQYF.

V usage is TRBV5-4 and J usage is TRBJ2-3; TRBD2 is a possible D gene (6 bases). V dropped 4 bases and J dropped 1 base, with 16 bases sitting between them. The CDR3 contains 16 residues. Germline assignment: CDR1 SGHNT and CDR2 YYREEE (reference sequence). The chain's CDR3 is CASSPPGGLGTDTQYF. In nucleotides, the CDR3 is TGTGCCAGCAGCCCACCTGGGGGACTGGGCACAGATACGCAGTATTTT.

The chain links TRBV7-8 to TRBJ2-7; D possibly corresponds to TRBD2 (6 bases). The germline V and J ends were trimmed by 5 bases and 7 bases, with 15 bases remaining between them. The CDR3 runs 13 residues. In germline, CDR1 is SGHVS, CDR2 FQNEAQ. Here the CDR3 DNA reads TGTGCCAGCAGCGTCCCGGGGGTTCAAGAGCAGTACTTC. Translating it yields CASSVPGVQEQYF.

V gene TRBV11-2 combines with J gene TRBJ2-2; TRBD2 matches 10 bases. V was pared by 5 bases and J by 5 bases, with 17 bases of the junction left unmatched. CDR3 length: 19 residues. CDR1 and CDR2 (germline): SGHAT, FQNNGV. The CDR3 spells CASSPEGLAGVSGTGELFF. DNA for the CDR3: TGTGCCAGCAGCCCAGAGGGGCTAGCGGGAGTATCGGGTACCGGGGAGCTGTTTTTT.

This chain connects TRBV10-3 to TRBJ2-7, with unresolved D. CDR1 is ENHRY, CDR2 SYGVKD, per germline. Trimming took 3 bases from V and 3 from J, leaving 15 bases between them. This CDR3 comprises 15 residues. CDR3 DNA: TGTGCCATCAGTGATCGAGAGGATTTAGGCTACGAGCAGTACTTC. Its protein product is CAISDREDLGYEQYF.

The gene calls are TRBV2 and TRBJ2-1; TRBD2 matches 11 bases. Germline-derived CDR1 and CDR2 are SNHLY and FYNNEI. V was clipped by 6 bases and J by 5 bases; unmatched bases: 6. This CDR3 spans 15 amino acids. CDR3 in DNA: TGTGCCAGCAGCCGGACTAGCGGGTTGGACAATGAGCAGTTCTTC. It is translated as CASSRTSGLDNEQFF.